The rows below give T cell receptor beta chains drawn from one sample of a study of persistence of HIV-infected CD4 T cells. Using immunoSEQ multiplex PCR, the repertoire was profiled, and TCRdb retains in-frame clones only, with some absent. This sample has tens of thousands of clones, with less than 85% found just once. Their antigens are not known. Source: CD4+ T cells sorted from PBMCs after 18-hour stimulation, taken from a patient who received antiretroviral therapy. The receptors originated from an adult man with HIV who was CMV-seropositive. Each CDR3 is given with its conserved first and last residue. The D gene is left open where the match is weak. A row's size may be missing; if present it is once, few, many or a size class.

v_call	clone_size	j_call	d_call	cdr3_nt	cdr3_aa
TRBV27	once	TRBJ1-2	-	TGTGCCAGCAGTTCACATGGGACGCAAAGAAGCGGCTACACCTTC	CASSSHGTQRSGYTF
TRBV6-5	-	TRBJ2-1	TRBD2	TGTGCCAGCATCCCCCGGACTAGCGGGACCAATGAGCAGTTCTTC	CASIPRTSGTNEQFF
TRBV7-3	-	TRBJ2-6	-	TGTGCCAGCAGCCCAATTGGGAACGTCCTGACTTTC	CASSPIGNVLTF
TRBV19	-	TRBJ1-1	-	TGTGCCAGTAGTACGGCGGGCACCTTGAACACTGAAGCTTTCTTT	CASSTAGTLNTEAFF
TRBV3-1/TRBV3-2	-	TRBJ1-5	-	TGTGCCAGCAGCCAAGACGCAGGTAATCAGCCCCAGCATTTT	CASSQDAGNQPQHF
TRBV29-1	-	TRBJ1-4	TRBD1	TGCAGCGTGGAGACAGGGGTGAATGAAAAACTGTTTTTT	CSVETGVNEKLFF
TRBV28	-	TRBJ2-3	-	TGTGCCAGCAGTTACTGGGATACGCAGTATTTT	CASSYWDTQYF
TRBV9	-	TRBJ1-2	-	TGTGCCAGCAGCGCAGGTGGGCCTTATGGCTACACCTTC	CASSAGGPYGYTF
TRBV28	-	TRBJ2-3	-	TGTGCCAGCGGTCGAGGGAGGCAGGCAGATACGCAGTATTTT	CASGRGRQADTQYF
TRBV19	few	TRBJ1-2	TRBD1	TGTGCCAGTACGATGAAGGACAGGGAGATCTATGGCTACACCTTC	CASTMKDREIYGYTF
TRBV29-1	-	TRBJ1-4	-	TGCAGCGCCGCCAGCGGGGGACCGCTGGCAACTAATGAAAAACTGTTTTTT	CSAASGGPLATNEKLFF
TRBV3-1/TRBV3-2	-	TRBJ1-6	-	TGTGCCAGCAGCCAAAAACAGGGTAATAATTCACCCCTCCACTTT	CASSQKQGNNSPLHF
TRBV7-9	-	TRBJ2-2	TRBD1	TGTGCCAGCAGGCCGGGACAGGGTAACACCGGGGAGCTGTTTTTT	CASRPGQGNTGELFF
TRBV28	-	TRBJ1-2	-	TGTGCCAGCATGCGAGAGAGCTATGGCTACACCTTC	CASMRESYGYTF
TRBV10-3	-	TRBJ1-1	-	TGTGCCATCAGTGAGGGAGGGGGTAACACTGAAGCTTTCTTT	CAISEGGGNTEAFF
TRBV3-1/TRBV3-2	-	TRBJ1-6	-	TGTGCCAGCAGCCAGGGGTTGGGGGTCCCACCCCTCCACTTT	CASSQGLGVPPLHF
TRBV9	-	TRBJ1-1	-	TGTGCCAGCAGCGTTCCTGACAGACTTGAAGCTTTCTTT	CASSVPDRLEAFF
TRBV10-3	medium-sized	TRBJ2-5	TRBD1	TGTGCCATCAGTGAGCTACAGGGGGCTGGGGGGACCCAGTACTTC	CAISELQGAGGTQYF
TRBV5-4	-	TRBJ2-2	-	TGTGCCAGCAGCTTGGGCGGGACGAACACCGGGGAGCTGTTTTTT	CASSLGGTNTGELFF
TRBV6-5	-	TRBJ2-3	TRBD2	TGTGCCAGCAGTTCCCTCCTAACGGGGGGGACAGATACGCAGTATTTT	CASSSLLTGGTDTQYF
TRBV21-1	-	TRBJ2-7	-	TGTGCCAGCAGCACCCTGAAGCGGGGGGGGAGCTCCTACGAGCAGTACTTC	CASSTLKRGGSSYEQYF
TRBV27	once	TRBJ1-4	-	TGTGCCAGCAGTTTCCGGGGCCCAGGGGAAAAACTGTTTTTT	CASSFRGPGEKLFF
TRBV30	-	TRBJ2-6	-	TGTGCCTGGAGCACATTGGCTGGGGCCAACGTCCTGACTTTC	CAWSTLAGANVLTF
TRBV28	-	TRBJ2-2	-	TGTGCCAGCAGTTTCCCCACCGGGGAGCTGTTTTTT	CASSFPTGELFF
TRBV5-1	-	TRBJ1-4	TRBD1	TGCGCCAGCAGCACCGGACAGGGGGGTACGAAAAAACTGTTTTTT	CASSTGQGGTKKLFF
TRBV7-6	-	TRBJ1-1	-	TGTGCCAGCAGCTTACGGAGGGGCACTGAAGCTTTCTTT	CASSLRRGTEAFF
TRBV10-1	-	TRBJ1-6	-	TGCGCCAGCACCTCAGGGAAAGGGTCACCCCTCCACTTT	CASTSGKGSPLHF
TRBV28	-	TRBJ1-6	-	TGTGCCAGCAGTTTTGTTGAAGATTCACCCCTCCACTTT	CASSFVEDSPLHF
TRBV10-1	few	TRBJ2-7	-	TGCGCCAGCTCCGGGCTAGTGGACAGCGAGCAGTACTTC	CASSGLVDSEQYF
TRBV7-2	-	TRBJ2-3	TRBD2	TGTGCCAGCAGTTTGGGGGGACTAGCAACAGATACGCAGTATTTT	CASSLGGLATDTQYF
TRBV28	few	TRBJ2-5	-	TGTGCCAGCAGTCCGCAGGGATTGAGGGAAGTGACCCAGTACTTC	CASSPQGLREVTQYF
TRBV3-1/TRBV3-2	-	TRBJ2-3	-	TGTGCCAGCAGCCCTGGGGCGGGCCTACCGGGAGATACGCAGTATTTT	CASSPGAGLPGDTQYF
TRBV5-5	-	TRBJ1-1	-	TGTGCCAGCAGCCCGTTCAAGCTAATAGGTTCTGGGACTGAAGCTTTCTTT	CASSPFKLIGSGTEAFF
TRBV6-5	-	TRBJ1-2	TRBD1	TGTGCCAGCAGGCGCCGGGGACAGGGGAAAGGCTACACCTTC	CASRRRGQGKGYTF
TRBV24-1	-	TRBJ2-2	-	TGTGCCACCAGTGAGGCGGGGCCCCGGACCGGGGAGCTGTTTTTT	CATSEAGPRTGELFF